Listed below are T cell receptor beta chains from one sample, sequenced in a study of CD8 T cells in Susac syndrome. Using its own MiXCR run on the immunoSEQ multiplex PCR reads, TCRdb lists one record per CDR3 protein. The sample contains under 350,000 distinct CDR3 sequences, about 91% of which appear only once. Sequenced input: CD4+ T cells from PBMCs. The receptors were sampled from a human donor with multiple sclerosis. CDR3s include the opening cysteine and the closing phenylalanine or tryptophan. A D gene is named only where the DNA matches it firmly. Clone size appears in some rows only: once, few, many, or a class for an expanded clone.

d_call,v_call,clone_size,j_call,cdr3_aa,cdr3_nt
NA,TRBV30,NA,TRBJ2-3,CAWSLRRGPDTQYF,TGTGCCTGGAGTCTGAGACGGGGGCCAGATACGCAGTATTTT
TRBD2,TRBV10-3,NA,TRBJ2-3,CAISGQREGTDTQYF,TGTGCCATCAGTGGTCAGCGGGAGGGCACAGATACGCAGTATTTT
TRBD1,TRBV19,NA,TRBJ1-1,CASSRGQGAPPEAFF,TGTGCCAGTAGTCGAGGACAGGGGGCCCCTCCTGAAGCTTTCTTT
NA,TRBV4-1,NA,TRBJ2-1,CASSQGLVTLSYNEQFF,TGCGCCAGCAGCCAAGGCCTAGTAACCTTGTCCTACAATGAGCAGTTCTTC
NA,TRBV29-1,once,TRBJ1-3,CSVEDIRGGSSGNTIYF,TGCAGCGTTGAAGATATTAGGGGGGGGTCCTCTGGAAACACCATATATTTT
NA,TRBV6-5,NA,TRBJ1-2,CASSYGSGDYYGYTF,TGTGCCAGCAGTTACGGGTCAGGAGATTACTATGGCTACACCTTC
TRBD1,TRBV7-9,NA,TRBJ2-5,CASSRGDRGPQETQYF,TGTGCCAGCAGCCGGGGGGACAGGGGCCCCCAAGAGACCCAGTACTTC
NA,TRBV3-1,NA,TRBJ1-1,CASSQGRGGRAFF,TGTGCCAGCAGCCAAGGAAGGGGGGGGCGAGCTTTCTTT
NA,TRBV5-1,NA,TRBJ2-2,CASRDDRDGLSVGELFF,TGCGCCAGCAGGGATGACCGGGATGGCCTATCGGTCGGGGAGCTGTTTTTT
TRBD2,TRBV12-3/TRBV12-4,NA,TRBJ2-1,CASSTTSGGGEQFF,TGTGCCAGCAGTACCACTAGCGGGGGGGGTGAGCAGTTCTTC
NA,TRBV6-5,NA,TRBJ1-3,CASSNSLGNTIYF,TGTGCCAGCAGTAATAGTTTGGGAAACACCATATATTTT
NA,TRBV29-1,NA,TRBJ1-5,CSVVFGDQPQHF,TGCAGCGTTGTGTTTGGGGATCAGCCCCAGCATTTT
TRBD2,TRBV19,NA,TRBJ2-2,CASGRAGARGTGELFF,TGTGCCAGTGGCCGAGCGGGAGCGAGAGGCACCGGGGAGCTGTTTTTT
NA,TRBV3-1,NA,TRBJ2-7,CASSLRDGGCEQYF,TGTGCCAGCAGCCTCCGGGACGGAGGCTGCGAGCAGTACTTC
TRBD2,TRBV19,NA,TRBJ2-7,CASSTGRAAEQYF,TGTGCCAGTAGTACTGGGAGGGCCGCCGAGCAGTACTTC
TRBD2,TRBV6-5,NA,TRBJ2-3,CASSYRLAGGGDTQYF,TGTGCCAGCAGTTACCGGCTAGCGGGAGGAGGAGATACGCAGTATTTT
NA,TRBV14,NA,TRBJ1-1,CASSPVGSGDTEAFF,TGTGCCAGCAGCCCGGTGGGGTCGGGGGACACTGAAGCTTTCTTT
TRBD1,TRBV7-8,NA,TRBJ2-1,CASSLTGGEGVRVNEQFF,TGTGCCAGCAGCTTGACAGGGGGCGAGGGAGTTAGGGTAAATGAGCAGTTCTTC
NA,TRBV7-2,NA,TRBJ2-7,CASSFFIGQQYEQYF,TGTGCCAGCAGCTTTTTCATCGGACAGCAGTACGAGCAGTACTTC
NA,TRBV20-1,NA,TRBJ2-6,CSAQGYGANVLTF,TGCAGTGCCCAGGGGTATGGGGCCAACGTCCTGACTTTC
TRBD1,TRBV7-2,NA,TRBJ2-7,CASRDTGTVGHEQYF,TGTGCCAGCAGGGACACCGGGACAGTGGGCCACGAGCAGTACTTC
NA,TRBV3-1,once,TRBJ2-1,CASSQDLLPREQFF,TGTGCCAGCAGCCAAGATTTACTGCCTAGGGAGCAGTTCTTC
NA,TRBV6-1,NA,TRBJ1-5,CASSDQGGQPQHF,TGTGCCAGCAGTGACCAGGGCGGTCAGCCCCAGCATTTT
NA,TRBV3-1,NA,TRBJ2-1,CASSQDLGEQFF,TGTGCCAGCAGCCAAGATCTTGGTGAGCAGTTCTTC
NA,TRBV20-1,NA,TRBJ2-4,CSARDYSKNIQYF,TGCAGTGCTAGAGATTACAGTAAAAACATTCAGTACTTC
NA,TRBV7-9,NA,TRBJ2-7,CASSLAQGNAYEQYF,TGTGCCAGCAGCTTAGCACAGGGTAATGCCTACGAGCAATACTTC
TRBD1,TRBV2,NA,TRBJ2-5,CASSWTGGQETQYF,TGTGCCAGCAGTTGGACAGGGGGCCAAGAGACCCAGTACTTC
NA,TRBV18,NA,TRBJ1-1,CASSPVRLNTEAFF,TGTGCCAGCTCACCCGTTCGGTTGAACACTGAAGCTTTCTTT
TRBD2,TRBV7-2,NA,TRBJ2-2,CASSFLPAGGEGTGELFF,TGTGCCAGCAGCTTTCTCCCCGCGGGAGGAGAGGGAACCGGGGAGCTGTTTTTT
NA,TRBV6-7,NA,TRBJ2-7,CASSPSPATDAYEQYF,TGTGCCAGCAGTCCGTCGCCTGCGACAGACGCCTACGAGCAGTACTTC
NA,TRBV5-1,NA,TRBJ2-4,CASSWGSSAKNIQYF,TGCGCCAGCAGCTGGGGCTCTAGCGCCAAAAACATTCAGTACTTC
NA,TRBV28,NA,TRBJ2-1,CASSLSPPGSPNEQFF,TGTGCCAGCAGTTTATCCCCTCCCGGGAGTCCCAATGAGCAGTTCTTC
TRBD1,TRBV7-2,NA,TRBJ1-4,CASSVGTGTEKLFF,TGTGCCAGCAGCGTTGGGACAGGGACTGAAAAACTGTTTTTT
NA,TRBV6-1,NA,TRBJ2-3,CASSEVDGTTDTQYF,TGTGCCAGCAGTGAAGTCGACGGGACCACAGATACGCAGTATTTT
TRBD2,TRBV3-1,NA,TRBJ2-1,CASSQPAGGPEQFF,TGTGCCAGCAGCCAACCAGCGGGAGGGCCTGAGCAGTTCTTC
NA,TRBV28,NA,TRBJ2-3,CASSLRLGTSTDTQYF,TGTGCCAGCAGTCTTCGACTAGGGACGAGCACAGATACGCAGTATTTT
NA,TRBV6-5,NA,TRBJ1-4,CASRGREKLFF,TGTGCCAGCAGAGGGAGGGAAAAACTGTTTTTT
TRBD2,TRBV7-2,NA,TRBJ2-5,CASSLNKRDDQETQYF,TGTGCCAGCAGCTTAAACAAGCGGGACGACCAAGAGACCCAGTACTTC
NA,TRBV19,NA,TRBJ2-2,CASSMAQAGELFF,TGTGCCAGTAGTATGGCTCAAGCCGGGGAGCTGTTTTTT
TRBD1,TRBV6-5,NA,TRBJ2-2,CASSYSTFRTGGTGELFF,TGTGCCAGCAGTTACTCGACATTCCGGACAGGGGGAACCGGGGAGCTGTTTTTT
NA,TRBV7-2,NA,TRBJ2-2,CASSLAAFSRGTGELFF,TGTGCCAGCAGCTTAGCGGCCTTCTCTCGGGGAACCGGGGAGCTGTTTTTT
NA,TRBV29-1,few,TRBJ1-1,CSVATVMNTEAFF,TGCAGTGTCGCGACAGTTATGAACACTGAAGCTTTCTTT
TRBD1,TRBV30,NA,TRBJ2-3,CAWTATGGIGDTQYF,TGTGCCTGGACCGCCACAGGGGGCATAGGAGATACGCAGTATTTT